This entry describes one T cell receptor beta chain. In its sample, this clonotype was seen a few times. There is no known antigen for this receptor. Base qualities are not recorded, but no much larger clone differs from it by a single base. Using a constant-region primer and ProtoScript II reverse transcriptase, TCRbeta-specific cDNA was reverse-transcribed from about 0.45 ug total RNA. Three nested multiplex PCR rounds, following a slightly modified ARM-PCR procedure, were used to build the TCRbeta libraries. Each of the first two PCR rounds ran for roughly 9 cycles using multiplex TRBV1-TRBV30 forward primers together with a Cbeta reverse primer. A final 25-cycle PCR with Deep VentR polymerase added sample barcodes and Illumina adapters. Before sequencing, amplicons between 200 and 500 bp were purified from gel using a QIAquick gel extraction kit. The TCRbeta amplicons were sequenced with 250-bp paired-end reads on an Illumina HiSeq 2500. As for how the authors treated the data: Quality trimming of reads was performed with Trimmomatic v0.33, and paired reads were merged with FLASH v1.2.11 so that full CDR3 sequences could be recovered. MiGEC v1.2.1b assigned V, D and J germline segments to the rearranged TCRbeta sequences. Clonotype statistics and Shannon-Wiener diversity indices were calculated with VDJtools v1.0.0. Except for diversity analysis, only each sample's 250 most abundant clonotypes were used in subsequent analyses to reduce sampling bias. Through fastp at Q25 and MiXCR, TCRdb rebuilt clones from the public reads, retaining in-frame beta chains. CDR3 protein sequences are deduplicated, and each keeps its most common genes and DNA. The authors' filters were not applied to this entry. This sample comprises approximately 300,000 distinct CDR3 sequences, 65% of them detected only once. More than 8.5% of the sample is taken by the ten largest.

Blood RNA was extracted from unsorted whole blood with TRIzol reagent; germline DNA came from the DNeasy Blood & Tissue kit. At the time of sampling, the patients had chronic HBV infection and had not received any treatment. Before surgery, four milliliters of peripheral blood were drawn into K2EDTA tubes. The data derive from a study of tumor-infiltrating lymphocytes in primary liver carcinoma (TCRdb year 2017). Looking at the study overall: Five patients with histopathologically diagnosed primary liver carcinoma underwent surgical resection in China between November 2015 and March 2016. The five patients, three men and two women aged 30 to 69 years, had hepatocellular carcinoma (four) or combined HCC and intrahepatic cholangiocarcinoma (one). The tumors of the five patients were staged as T1-T3 N0M0, with maximum diameters ranging from about 4.2 to 10 cm. Roughly 3.5 to 8 million productive TCRbeta reads were obtained per sample, and no significant difference in read depth was found between tissue types. TCRbeta repertoire sequencing, expression microarrays and whole-exome sequencing were combined in the study across five regions of each liver tumor, with adjacent normal tissue and blood also included. A total of about 35 specimens from 5 patients underwent TCRbeta repertoire sequencing, comprising around 25 tumor regions, 5 adjacent noncancerous liver tissues and 5 peripheral blood samples. High reproducibility was observed for the technical replicate repertoires, with mean shared-clone rates approximately 0.9 and correlation coefficients above 0.95. The paper as a whole reports these results and caveats: Repertoire overlap was found to be higher between tumor regions (mean about 35%) than between tumor-adjacent (roughly 17%) or tumor-blood (14%) pairs, consistent with antigen-driven expansion. Only the TCR beta chain was sequenced, so true repertoire diversity is likely underestimated because unpaired alpha chains were not captured. Comparison of CD4+ and CD8+ T cell repertoires was precluded by the use of bulk unsorted samples. The study included only four to six patients, and the authors note findings should be validated in a larger study. The top 250 clones made up a significantly larger repertoire fraction in tumors than in blood (p = 0.039).

The germline V gene gives CDR1 as SGHTA and CDR2 as FQGNSA. V and J are trimmed by 3 bases and 3 bases, and the gene matches miss 11 bases of the junction. Taken from cysteine to phenylalanine, the CDR3 has 17 residues. Of the read, only the CDR3 DNA is kept; its 51 bases are in frame from base 1. Sequencing was performed on peripheral blood. This TCR was recovered from a man between 35 and 55 years old with primary liver carcinoma and hepatitis B virus infection. The V and J segments used are TRBV7-2 and TRBJ2-5; a stretch of 9 junction bases matches TRBD2. The base sequence is TGTGCCAGCAGCTTCGGGGTAGCGGGAGATTCTGAAGAGACCCAGTACTTC. Translated, this gives CASSFGVAGDSEETQYF.